The 11 T cell receptor beta chains below were found in one sample sequenced in a study of blood T cell repertoires in COVID-19. Method: immunoSEQ multiplex PCR; TCRdb's copy keeps in-frame clones and lacks some. This sample yields 55,000 to 80,000 clones, of which approximately 78% are seen a single time; approximately 14% belongs to the top ten. The sequencing input was peripheral blood. The receptors derive from a man aged 55 to 70 with COVID-19, enrolled during active disease.

This clone was found once. The chain couples TRBV5-1 to TRBJ1-5, with D possibly being TRBD1 (5 bases). V shed 2 bases and J shed 4 bases, with 13 bases lying between them. CDR1 SGHRS and CDR2 YFSETQ come from the germline V gene. The CDR3 is 15 amino acids. The CDR3 sequence: CASSFDGGDNQPQHF. The CDR3 DNA follows: TGCGCCAGCAGCTTTGACGGGGGGGATAATCAGCCCCAGCATTTT.

The V and J genes are TRBV19 and TRBJ2-7; TRBD2 agrees at 7 bases. V gave up 6 bases and J gave up 2 bases; unmatched junction bases: 7. The CDR3 is 14 amino acids. Per germline, CDR1 LNHDA and CDR2 SQIVND (reference sequence). The CDR3 DNA is TGTGCCAGTAGCAGTCAGAGCGGGGCCTACGAGCAGTACTTC. This sequence encodes CASSSQSGAYEQYF.

The chain has TRBV2 and TRBJ2-1, with 8 bases that match TRBD2. V shed 2 bases, J shed 5 bases, and the junction held 5 bases outside the gene matches. Germline V CDR1 and CDR2: SNHLY, FYNNEI. CDR3 length: 15 residues. CDR3 coding DNA: TGTGCCAGCAGTGAAACCGGGGGGGCCAACAATGAGCAGTTCTTC. This codes for CASSETGGANNEQFF.

The chain couples TRBV29-1 to TRBJ2-1, with 12 bases lining up with TRBD2. CDR1 SQVTM and CDR2 ANQGSEA come from the germline V gene. This CDR3 contains 14 residues. Trimming at V came to 7 bases and at J to 7 bases, leaving 8 bases not matched to a gene. CDR3 nucleotide sequence: TGCAGCGCTCGAACGACTAGCGGGGGAAATGAGCAGTTCTTC. It translates to CSARTTSGGNEQFF.

V usage is TRBV25-1 and J usage is TRBJ2-1; 11 bases fit TRBD2. This CDR3 is built from 15 residues. J lost 10 bases, V lost 8 bases, and 13 bases had no gene match. CDR1 and CDR2 (germline): MGHDK, SYGVNS. In DNA, the CDR3 is TGTGCCAGCGAACCTTTTTCGGGACTAGCGGTAGAGCAGTTCTTC. This encodes CASEPFSGLAVEQFF. The whole variable domain, remainder taken from reference TRBV25-1 and TRBJ2-1, is EADIYQTPRYLVIGTGKKITLECSQTMGHDKMYWYQQDPGMELHLIHYSYGVNSTEKGDLSSESTVSRIRTEHFPLTLESARPSHTSQYLCASEPFSGLAVEQFFGPGTRLTVL.

J is TRBJ1-3 and V is TRBV7-2; D uncertain. Looked up from germline, CDR1 is SGHTA and CDR2 is FQGNSA. V lost 2 bases to trimming and J lost 4 bases, with 9 bases between them. The CDR3 totals 14 residues. The CDR3 DNA sequence: TGTGCCAGCAGCTTAAATGCGGCCGGAAACACCATATATTTT. Translating it yields CASSLNAAGNTIYF.

The V gene is TRBV11-3, the J gene TRBJ2-1; the match to TRBD1 covers 7 bases. There are 16 residues in the CDR3. V was clipped by 5 bases and J by 8 bases; unmatched bases: 15. Germline assignment: CDR1 SGHNT and CDR2 YENEEA. CDR3 DNA: TGTGCCAGCAGCACCAGAACAGGGGAATCTGGAGATGAGCAGTTCTTC. It encodes CASSTRTGESGDEQFF.

The chain links TRBV3-1 (or the pseudogene TRBV3-2) to TRBJ1-6; 8 bases agree with TRBD1. The V gene's germline CDR1 is LGHDT and CDR2 YNNKEL (reference sequence). The CDR3 loop spans 15 amino acids. The J segment lost 10 bases and the V segment lost 3 bases, leaving 8 bases of the junction unmatched. CDR3 sequence (DNA): TGTGCCAGCAGCCAGGGAGCGACAGGGGAATCACCCCTCCACTTT. Translating gives CASSQGATGESPLHF.

This chain connects TRBV19 to TRBJ1-4; tentatively, D is TRBD1 (6 bases). Germline V lookup: CDR1 LNHDA, CDR2 SQIVND (reference sequence). The CDR3 is made up of 15 amino acids. V lost 1 base, J lost 8 bases, and 14 bases lay in between. This chain's CDR3 is CASSIARGHNEKLFF. The CDR3 DNA reads as TGTGCCAGTAGTATAGCACGGGGACATAACGAAAAACTGTTTTTT. Together with reference TRBV19 and TRBJ1-4, the CDR3 gives the full variable domain: DGGITQSPKYLFRKEGQNVTLSCEQNLNHDAMYWYRQDPGQGLRLIYYSQIVNDFQKGDIAEGYSVSREKKESFPLTVTSAQKNPTAFYLCASSIARGHNEKLFFGSGTQLSVL.

By sample fraction, this clone is medium-sized. This sequence joins TRBV7-9 and TRBJ1-6; a weak D match, TRBD1 (6 bases). The germline V gene encodes CDR1 SEHNR and CDR2 FQNEAQ (reference sequence). The CDR3 loop spans 15 amino acids. V was clipped by 5 bases and J by 11 bases, with 19 bases between them. The CDR3 region has the DNA TGTGCCAGCAGCCACGACAGGTTCCTCAGGGCACCCCTCCACTTT. Protein product: CASSHDRFLRAPLHF.

The J gene is TRBJ2-7, the V gene TRBV5-1; the D gene is possibly TRBD2 (7 bases). The CDR3 length is 15 residues. V was shortened by 5 bases and J by 2 bases, with 17 bases between the two germline ends. CDR1 and CDR2 from the germline V gene are SGHRS and YFSETQ. The CDR3 loop reads CASRGGQAGPYEQYF. As DNA, the CDR3 is TGCGCCAGCAGGGGGGGGCAAGCGGGACCCTACGAGCAGTACTTC.